The T cell receptor (beta chain) under discussion was sequenced for a study of regulatory T cells in long-lasting Graves disease. The V gene lost 3 bases and the J gene lost 5 bases, with 6 bases spanning the gap. The CDR3 has 13 amino acids. The germline gives CDR1 KGHDR, CDR2 SFDVKD. There are many counts of this clonotype. Combining iRepertoire HTBI primers with Arm-PCR of CDR3 regions, the authors built TCR beta libraries. TCRdb passed the multiplex PCR reads through MiXCR, listing each CDR3 protein once. The table lists some 250,000 distinct CDR3 sequences, around 18% of them singletons. Described time point: newly diagnosed GD, antithyroid drugs for less than 3 months. Extracted PBMC RNA gave rise to the TCR library. Separately, the same data were catalogued under a study of T cells in Graves' hyperthyroidism and ophthalmopathy.

The specimen was peripheral blood mononuclear cells (PBMCs), collected at new diagnosis, from a patient treated with antithyroid drugs. The clonotype originates from a woman aged 25 to 39 with Graves disease. The chain has TRBV24-1 and TRBJ2-2; no definite D call. CDR3 DNA sequence: TGTGCCACCAGTGATCTGACTACCGGGGAGCTGTTTTTT. Its translation: CATSDLTTGELFF.